This entry describes one TCR beta chain. Authors' methods: Estimates of nucleated cell counts were drawn from the amplification of reference gene primers. TCRdb's table, derived via immunoSEQ multiplex PCR, lists solely in-frame clones and lacks some. V, J and clone size reflect that table, while D and trimming were determined from the DNA. Among 63,000 or so clones listed, 80% to 90% were seen once. The data were obtained in a study of blood T cell repertoires in COVID-19. Study details: PBMCs, B-cell-depleted T cells, or T cells provided the cDNA or gDNA that made up the material.

The sample was peripheral blood. This sequence was found in a human donor in a cohort sampled during active COVID-19.

The DNA for the CDR3 is TGTGCCAGCAGCTTGGCCCTACTTAACTATGGCTACACCTTC. Its translation: CASSLALLNYGYTF. The chain uses TRBV5-6 and TRBJ1-2, with D uncertain. Trimming took off 0 bases at V and 1 base at J, with 7 bases between the two ends. The germline CDR1 and CDR2 sequences are SGHDT and YYEEEE. The CDR3 loop spans 14 amino acids.